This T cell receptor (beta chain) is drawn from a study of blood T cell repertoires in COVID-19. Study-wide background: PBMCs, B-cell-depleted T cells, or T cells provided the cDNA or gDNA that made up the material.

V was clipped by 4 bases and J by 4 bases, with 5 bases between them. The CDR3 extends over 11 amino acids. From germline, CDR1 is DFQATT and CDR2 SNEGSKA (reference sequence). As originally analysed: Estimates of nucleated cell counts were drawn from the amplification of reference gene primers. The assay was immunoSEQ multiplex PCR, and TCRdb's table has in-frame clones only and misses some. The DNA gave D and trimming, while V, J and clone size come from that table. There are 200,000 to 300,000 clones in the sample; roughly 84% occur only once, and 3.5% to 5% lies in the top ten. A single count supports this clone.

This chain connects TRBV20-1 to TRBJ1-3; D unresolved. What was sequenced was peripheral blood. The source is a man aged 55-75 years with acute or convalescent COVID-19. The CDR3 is CSATPGNTIYF. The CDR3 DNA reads TGCAGTGCTACCCCGGGAAACACCATATATTTT.